Shown below are 22 T cell receptor beta chains from a single sample sequenced in a study of cytomegalovirus exposure and HLA in healthy donors. The study ran its PCR with 60 Vbeta and 13 Jbeta primers. Profiling relied on immunoSEQ multiplex PCR, and the TCRdb table lists in-frame clones only, not all of them. The sample consists of 150,000 to 200,000 clones, roughly 78% of them appearing once. Sequencing was carried out using PBMCs. The source is a woman in her 30s in good health and CMV-seropositive.

J is TRBJ2-3 and V is TRBV5-1, with D maybe TRBD2 (6 bases). Germline V CDR1 and CDR2: SGHRS, YFSETQ. The CDR3 totals 14 residues. Trimming shortened V by 3 bases and J by 4 bases, and 12 bases separated the two germline ends. CDR3 loop: CASSSWTKPDTQYF. DNA of the CDR3: TGCGCCAGCAGCTCATGGACTAAACCAGATACGCAGTATTTT.

This rearrangement joins TRBV9 to TRBJ2-1; 10 bases are a match to TRBD2. Germline lookup yields CDR1 SGDLS and CDR2 YYNGEE. The J segment lost 11 bases and the V segment lost 3 bases, leaving 5 bases of the junction unmatched. CDR3 length: 13 amino acids. DNA of the CDR3: TGTGCCAGCAGCGCGAGGACTAGCGGAAAGCAGTTCTTC. Protein product: CASSARTSGKQFF.

V gene TRBV10-3 combines with J gene TRBJ1-5; 8 nucleotides agree with TRBD1. Germline CDR1 reads ENHRY; CDR2 reads SYGVKD. The CDR3 totals 13 residues. Trimming took 11 bases from V and 1 from J; bases not matched to a gene: 4. The CDR3 here is CAARDRSNQPQHF. The CDR3, as DNA: TGTGCCGCAAGGGACAGGAGCAATCAGCCCCAGCATTTT.

This chain uses TRBV15 with TRBJ2-5, with a possible D match to TRBD1 (6 bases). This CDR3 is 16 amino acids long. The germline V gene has CDR1 LNHNV and CDR2 YYDKDF (reference sequence). The V and J ends lost 2 bases and 5 bases respectively, with 18 bases between them. The CDR3 DNA reads as TGTGCCACCAGCAGACCAGGGGCCTCCGAGAGCGAGACCCAGTACTTC. This sequence encodes CATSRPGASESETQYF.

The V call is TRBV4-3, the J call TRBJ2-5; 16 bases match TRBD2. Losses at the gene ends were 0 bases for V and 7 bases for J; bases not matched to a gene: 8. Germline lookup yields CDR1 LGHNA and CDR2 YSLEER. The CDR3 totals 18 residues. DNA for the CDR3: TGCGCCAGCAGCCAAGAATTGGGACTAGCGGGGGGGCTTGGGACCCAGTACTTC. Encoded protein: CASSQELGLAGGLGTQYF.

This chain links TRBV5-1 with TRBJ1-3, with D tentatively TRBD1 (6 bases). The CDR3 loop spans 13 amino acids. The germline gives CDR1 SGHRS, CDR2 YFSETQ. V shed 3 bases and J shed 4 bases, with 8 bases lying between them. The CDR3 here is CASSSGGGNTIYF. The CDR3, as DNA: TGCGCCAGCAGCTCTGGGGGCGGAAACACCATATATTTT.

The gene calls are TRBV7-8 and TRBJ2-1; 9 nucleotides match TRBD2. The ends lost 6 bases at V and 0 bases at J; junction bases unmatched: 15. The CDR3 has 19 residues. CDR1 and CDR2 (germline): SGHVS, FQNEAQ. The CDR3 loop reads CASRVWREGRLSSYNEQFF. CDR3 sequence (DNA): TGTGCCAGCAGAGTGTGGCGGGAGGGTCGACTGAGCTCCTACAATGAGCAGTTCTTC. Variable domain in full (rest from reference TRBV7-8 and TRBJ2-1): GAGVSQSPRYKVAKRGQDVALRCDPISGHVSLFWYQQALGQGPEFLTYFQNEAQLDKSGLPSDRFFAERPEGSVSTLKIQRTQQEDSAVYLCASRVWREGRLSSYNEQFFGPGTRLTVL.

V and J are TRBV11-2 and TRBJ2-7, with TRBD2 matching over 11 bases. The CDR3 extends over 17 amino acids. Unmatched junction bases numbered 7, after V lost 0 bases and J lost 3 bases. Germline CDR1 is SGHAT and CDR2 is FQNNGV. The CDR3, as DNA: TGTGCCAGCAGCTTAGATATGCGACTAGCGGGATACTACGAGCAGTACTTC. Protein sequence: CASSLDMRLAGYYEQYF.

V is TRBV19 and J is TRBJ1-2, with TRBD1 matching 8 bases. Germline CDR1 and CDR2: LNHDA and SQIVND (reference sequence). The CDR3 is 15 amino acids. V was clipped by 4 bases and J by 4 bases; unmatched bases: 8. The CDR3 reads CASSRRTGYRYGYTF. The CDR3 nucleotides are TGTGCCAGTAGTAGAAGGACAGGGTACCGCTATGGCTACACCTTC.

The J gene is TRBJ2-1, the V gene TRBV11-2; 7 bases align to TRBD2. There are 12 residues in the CDR3. The ends lost 1 base at V and 16 bases at J; junction bases unmatched: 7. Germline V gives CDR1 SGHAT, CDR2 FQNNGV. The CDR3 DNA follows: TGTGCCAGCAGCTTAGGAGAAGGCGGGAGATTCTTC. Its protein product is CASSLGEGGRFF.

The rearrangement uses TRBV4-1 and TRBJ2-5, with 7 bases that match TRBD1. Germline-derived CDR1 and CDR2 are MGHRA and YSYEKL. V dropped 0 bases and J dropped 1; count of bases not matched to a gene: 8. The CDR3 sequence is 17 residues long. The CDR3 is CASSQDKGARGQETQYF. The CDR3 region has the DNA TGCGCCAGCAGCCAAGATAAGGGGGCGAGGGGCCAAGAGACCCAGTACTTC.

The rearrangement joins TRBV28 to TRBJ2-7; D is possibly TRBD2 (5 bases). The germline CDR1 and CDR2 sequences are MDHEN and SYDVKM. The CDR3 loop spans 15 amino acids. V lost 5 bases and J 6 bases, leaving 20 bases between the germline ends. In DNA, the CDR3 is TGTGCCAGCAGTCCCCCTGAGGAGGCCTTTAGCGAGCAGTACTTC. Translating gives CASSPPEEAFSEQYF.

The DNA for the CDR3 is TGCAGCGGTTCAGGGCGTCTCTCCTACGAGCAGTACTTC. This sequence encodes CSGSGRLSYEQYF. The chain combines TRBV29-1 with TRBJ2-5; D is perhaps TRBD1 (5 bases). The J call may be in error: the DNA end matches TRBJ2-7 better. Germline V gene data show CDR1 as SQVTM and CDR2 as ANQGSEA. The CDR3 is 13 residues long.

This clone was seen a few times. The V and J genes are TRBV2 and TRBJ1-1; D unclear. CDR3 length: 13 residues. Germline CDR1 reads SNHLY; CDR2 reads FYNNEI. Trimming took off 10 bases at V and 1 base at J, with 13 bases between the two ends. The CDR3 sequence: CATKTAENTEAFF. CDR3 coding DNA: TGTGCCACAAAAACAGCTGAGAACACTGAAGCTTTCTTT.

J is TRBJ1-1 and V is TRBV7-8, with D perhaps matching TRBD1 (5 bases). V was cut by 0 bases and J by 8 bases, with 10 bases left in between. The germline CDR1 and CDR2 sequences are SGHVS and FQNEAQ. The CDR3 loop spans 13 amino acids. CDR3 sequence reads: CASSLAGGREAFF. As DNA, the CDR3 is TGTGCCAGCAGCTTAGCGGGGGGACGGGAAGCTTTCTTT.

The rearrangement uses TRBV18 and TRBJ1-1, with a weak D call TRBD1 (5 bases). Germline loops: CDR1 KGHSH, CDR2 LQKENI. Trimming stripped 3 bases from V and 6 bases from J, with 17 bases between. This CDR3 has 15 residues. CDR3 protein: CASSPSTRGWAEAFF. CDR3 DNA: TGTGCCAGCTCACCCTCAACAAGGGGCTGGGCTGAAGCTTTCTTT.

The genes are TRBV11-2 and TRBJ2-2, with D uncertain. V was pared by 3 bases and J by 4 bases, with 9 bases between. This CDR3 region has 14 residues. Per the germline V gene, CDR1 is SGHAT and CDR2 is FQNNGV. The CDR3 here is CASSFIRSTGELFF. The CDR3, as DNA: TGTGCCAGCAGCTTTATTAGAAGCACCGGGGAGCTGTTTTTT.

The rearrangement joins TRBV28 to TRBJ1-2, with TRBD1 matching over 10 bases. The CDR3 has 15 amino acids. Germline lookup yields CDR1 MDHEN and CDR2 SYDVKM. J gave up 8 bases and V 1 base, and 7 bases lay outside the gene matches. The CDR3 reads CASSLYGTGVQGYTF. CDR3 coding DNA: TGTGCCAGCAGTTTATATGGGACAGGGGTTCAGGGCTACACCTTC.

V gene TRBV5-1 combines with J gene TRBJ2-3; TRBD2 matches 8 bases. The CDR3 is 16 residues long. Germline CDR1 and CDR2: SGHRS and YFSETQ. J lost 2 bases, V lost 0 bases, and 5 bases had no gene match. CDR3 residues: CASSLGTSGFTDTQYF. The CDR3 coding sequence is TGCGCCAGCAGCTTGGGCACTAGCGGCTTCACAGATACGCAGTATTTT. Filled out from reference TRBV5-1 and TRBJ2-3, the complete variable domain reads KAGVTQTPRYLIKTRGQQVTLSCSPISGHRSVSWYQQTPGQGLQFLFEYFSETQRNKGNFPGRFSGRQFSNSRSEMNVSTLELGDSALYLCASSLGTSGFTDTQYFGPGTRLTVL.

The J gene is TRBJ1-2, the V gene TRBV7-9; 8 positions match TRBD1. Germline assignment: CDR1 SEHNR and CDR2 FQNEAQ (reference sequence). V dropped 3 bases and J dropped 8; count of bases not matched to a gene: 11. The CDR3 sequence is 15 residues long. Here the CDR3 DNA reads TGTGCCAGCAGCTTGTCTGGAGGTCAGGGGGCCGGCTACACCTTC. This encodes CASSLSGGQGAGYTF. Together with reference TRBV7-9 and TRBJ1-2, the CDR3 gives the full variable domain: DTGVSQNPRHKITKRGQNVTFRCDPISEHNRLYWYRQTLGQGPEFLTYFQNEAQLEKSRLLSDRFSAERPKGSFSTLEIQRTEQGDSAMYLCASSLSGGQGAGYTFGSGTRLTVV.

This chain links TRBV7-8 with TRBJ2-4, with 11 bases identical to TRBD2. Trimming took 4 bases from V and 4 from J; bases not matched to a gene: 15. In germline, CDR1 is SGHVS, CDR2 FQNEAQ. This CDR3 region has 19 residues. The CDR3 sequence: CASSSRLAGLPMGKNIQYF. In DNA form, the CDR3 reads TGTGCCAGCAGCTCCCGACTAGCGGGGCTACCTATGGGGAAAAACATTCAGTACTTC.

The rearrangement joins TRBV11-3 to TRBJ2-3; no clear D. Germline V lookup: CDR1 SGHNT, CDR2 YENEEA. The CDR3 is 11 amino acids. V dropped 5 bases and J dropped 3 bases, with 3 bases sitting between them. CDR3: CASSTTDTQYF. The CDR3 region has the DNA TGTGCCAGCAGCACTACAGATACGCAGTATTTT.